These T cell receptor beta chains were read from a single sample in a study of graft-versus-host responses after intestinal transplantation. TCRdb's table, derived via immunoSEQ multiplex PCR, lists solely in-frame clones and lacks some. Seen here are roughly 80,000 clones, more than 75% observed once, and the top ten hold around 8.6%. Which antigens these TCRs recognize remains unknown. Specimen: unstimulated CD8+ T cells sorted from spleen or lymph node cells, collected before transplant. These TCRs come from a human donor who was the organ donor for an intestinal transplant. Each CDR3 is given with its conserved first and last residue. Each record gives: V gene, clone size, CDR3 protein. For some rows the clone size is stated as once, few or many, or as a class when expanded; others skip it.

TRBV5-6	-	CASSLGRSAVEASF
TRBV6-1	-	CASKGGQITGELFF
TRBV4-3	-	CASSQEGQGGGAYEQYF
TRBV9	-	CASSVVGGDYNEQFF
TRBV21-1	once	CASSKEGGQALYQPQHF
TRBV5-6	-	CASSYPGYGYTF
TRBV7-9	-	CASSLRDRGSETQYF
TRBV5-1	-	CASSLDVAGYSGANVLTF
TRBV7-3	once	CASSLLGTNTEAFF
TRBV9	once	CASSVERGSTEAFF
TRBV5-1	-	CASSLYPGQLGDTQYF
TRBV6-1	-	CASSPGQGLYEQYF
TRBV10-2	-	CASSEIVGQAYGYTF
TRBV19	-	CASSIDGGTGANVLTF
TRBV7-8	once	CASSSTDGPYEQYF
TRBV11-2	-	CASSLQLNGAYEQYF
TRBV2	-	CASSGPDRAAGNTIYF
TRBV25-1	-	CASSDSGRINYGYTF
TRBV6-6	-	CASRRDRGLGNQPQHF
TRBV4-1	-	CASSQSGSGVGYTF
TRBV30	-	CASRDRGTEAFF
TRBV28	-	CASSSLLRDRDPAGELFF
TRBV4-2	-	CASSQGWDEQFF
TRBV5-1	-	CASSLMTSGGKNTGELFF
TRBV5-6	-	CASSYGTGGTPGNEQFF